This T cell receptor (beta chain) was sequenced for a study of sequential checkpoint blockade in melanoma. Study in general: Under 25 patients had matched tumor biopsies before treatment and at week 13 after nivolumab or ipilimumab alone.

TCRdb keeps only in-frame clones here, not all; method: immunoSEQ multiplex PCR. The table records over a thousand clones, around 25% of them present only once. Treatment: randomized to nivolumab then ipilimumab (arm A) or the reverse (arm B). Trimming at V came to 1 base and at J to 7 bases, leaving 6 bases not matched to a gene. Germline V gene sequence: CDR1 SGHVS, CDR2 FNYEAQ. The length of the CDR3 is 15 residues. Study results and caveats: Clinical benefit was about 30 times likelier when tumor T-cell fraction and clonality increased.

Note on this clone: No antigen is known for it.

The sequence was obtained from a human donor with melanoma. Sequenced here: tumor tissue (inferred from file names), sampled from a patient given nivolumab and ipilimumab in sequence. V and J are TRBV7-6 and TRBJ2-3, with TRBD2 identical over 9 bases. This chain's CDR3 is CASSLEGGRAYTQYF. CDR3 bases: TGTGCCAGCAGCTTAGAAGGCGGGAGGGCGTATACGCAGTATTTT. The full variable domain, its missing parts supplied by reference TRBV7-6 and TRBJ2-3, is GAGVSQSPRYKVTKRGQDVALRCDPISGHVSLYWYRQALGQGPEFLTYFNYEAQQDKSGLPNDRFSAERPEGSISTLTIQRTEQRDSAMYRCASSLEGGRAYTQYFGPGTRLTVL.